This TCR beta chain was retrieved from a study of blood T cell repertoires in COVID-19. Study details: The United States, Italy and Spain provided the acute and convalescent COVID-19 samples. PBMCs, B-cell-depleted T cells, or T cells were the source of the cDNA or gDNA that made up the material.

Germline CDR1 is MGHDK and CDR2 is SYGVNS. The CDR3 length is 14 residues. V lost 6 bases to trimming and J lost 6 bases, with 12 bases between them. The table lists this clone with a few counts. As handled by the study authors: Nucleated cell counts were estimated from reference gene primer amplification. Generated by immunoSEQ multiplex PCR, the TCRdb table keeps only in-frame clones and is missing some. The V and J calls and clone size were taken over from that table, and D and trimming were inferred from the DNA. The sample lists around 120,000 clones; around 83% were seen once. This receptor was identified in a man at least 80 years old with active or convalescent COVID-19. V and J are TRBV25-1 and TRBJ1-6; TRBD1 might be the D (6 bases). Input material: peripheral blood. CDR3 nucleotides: TGTGCCAGCAGGGAGACAGGTTTTAATTCACCCCTCCACTTT. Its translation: CASRETGFNSPLHF.